The TCR beta chain under discussion was sequenced for a study of T-cell reconstitution after alpha-beta-depleted transplantation in children. CDR3 length equals 14 residues. Per the germline V gene, CDR1 is MDHEN and CDR2 is SYDVKM. The germline V and J ends were trimmed by 2 bases and 6 bases, with 12 bases remaining between them. Unique molecular identifiers were used in preparing the TCRbeta library. TCRdb analysed the PCR reads with MiXCR anew, one entry per CDR3 protein. The table has 300,000 to 400,000 distinct CDR3 sequences, under 20% seen once. The chain combines TRBV28 with TRBJ2-3, with D possibly TRBD2 on 5 matching bases. This sequence was found in a male patient aged 2 to 10 who had a stem cell transplant for acute lymphoblastic leukemia, so the T cells may come from the graft donor. The input for sequencing was PBMCs, mostly from graft donor cells, taken 360 days after TCRalphabeta/CD19-depleted stem cell transplant. CDR3 nucleotide sequence: TGTGCCAGCAGTTTAGAGAGGGCCTTGGATACGCAGTATTTT. It yields the protein CASSLERALDTQYF.